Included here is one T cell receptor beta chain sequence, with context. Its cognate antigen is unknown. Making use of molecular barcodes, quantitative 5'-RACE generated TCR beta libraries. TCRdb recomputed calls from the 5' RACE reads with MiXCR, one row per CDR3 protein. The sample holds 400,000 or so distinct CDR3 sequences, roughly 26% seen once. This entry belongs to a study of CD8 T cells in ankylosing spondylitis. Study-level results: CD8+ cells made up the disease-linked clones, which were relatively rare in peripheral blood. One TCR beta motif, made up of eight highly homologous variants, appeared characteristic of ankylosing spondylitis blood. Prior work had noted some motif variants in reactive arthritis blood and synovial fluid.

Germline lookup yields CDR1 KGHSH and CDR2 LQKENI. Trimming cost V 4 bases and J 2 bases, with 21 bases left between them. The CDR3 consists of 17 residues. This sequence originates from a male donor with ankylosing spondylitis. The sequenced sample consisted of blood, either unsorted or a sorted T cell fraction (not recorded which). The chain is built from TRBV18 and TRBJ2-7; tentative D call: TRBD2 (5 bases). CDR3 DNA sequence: TGTGCCAGCTCACACCAACCCAGCGGAAGTCCCACCTACGAGCAGTACTTC. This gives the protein CASSHQPSGSPTYEQYF.